The 8 T cell receptor beta chains below come from one sample, sequenced in a study of T cell responses to AZD1222 COVID-19 vaccine. Sequenced by immunoSEQ multiplex PCR; TCRdb stores in-frame clones only, minus some. The sample has around 140,000 clones; about 82% are singletons. Source: peripheral blood, taken 28 days after the second dose of the MenACWY control vaccine. The origin of the receptors is an adult who received the MenACWY meningococcal vaccine as a control.

This chain joins TRBV10-3 and TRBJ2-2, with D perhaps matching TRBD1 or TRBD2 (5 bases each). The germline V gene has CDR1 ENHRY and CDR2 SYGVKD. This CDR3 contains 14 residues. The ends were cut back, 10 bases at V and 0 bases at J, with 12 bases in the middle. The CDR3 protein is CATLGTPNTGELFF. Written as DNA, the CDR3 is TGTGCCACCTTGGGGACGCCGAACACCGGGGAGCTGTTTTTT.

The chain combines TRBV18 with TRBJ2-2, with 9 bases that match TRBD1. Trimming removed 3 bases from V and 4 bases from J; junction bases left unmatched: 0. Germline CDR1 is KGHSH and CDR2 is LQKENI. CDR3 length: 14 amino acids. CDR3 sequence reads: CASSPGQGTGELFF. The CDR3 DNA reads TGTGCCAGCTCACCGGGACAGGGCACCGGGGAGCTGTTTTTT.

The gene calls are TRBV6-6 and TRBJ2-5; D gene unclear. This CDR3 contains 14 residues. Trimming cost V 4 bases and J 2 bases, with 11 bases left between them. Germline V lookup: CDR1 MNHNY, CDR2 SVGAGI (reference sequence). The CDR3, as DNA: TGTGCCAGCAGTTTTAGGACGGGTCAAGAGACCCAGTACTTC. Translating gives CASSFRTGQETQYF.

The chain joins TRBV6-5 to TRBJ1-2; 9 bases match TRBD1. The junction had 5 bases not matched to a gene; V was cut back by 6 bases and J by 6 bases. CDR1 is MNHEY and CDR2 is SVGAGI in the germline V gene. The CDR3 consists of 13 residues. CDR3 bases: TGTGCCAGCAGGCTACGGACAGGGGATGGCTACACCTTC. Its protein is CASRLRTGDGYTF.

J is TRBJ2-2 and V is TRBV7-2; D is perhaps TRBD1 (7 bases). This CDR3 has 15 residues. Germline values: CDR1 SGHTA, CDR2 FQGNSA. The germline V and J ends were trimmed by 5 bases and 7 bases, with 17 bases remaining between them. The CDR3 is CASSQYRGLVGELFF. The CDR3 nucleotides read TGTGCCAGCAGCCAGTACAGGGGACTGGTCGGGGAGCTGTTTTTT.

The J gene is TRBJ1-2, the V gene TRBV7-9; perhaps TRBD1 as D (6 bases). Trimming took 5 bases from V and 7 from J, leaving 23 bases between them. CDR3 size: 16 residues. Germline V gives CDR1 SEHNR, CDR2 FQNEAQ (reference sequence). CDR3 in amino acids: CASSPGGGRVNVGYTF. DNA of the CDR3: TGTGCCAGCAGCCCCGGGGGCGGCAGGGTCAACGTTGGCTACACCTTC. The full variable domain, with the rest looked up from reference TRBV7-9 and TRBJ1-2, is DTGVSQNPRHKITKRGQNVTFRCDPISEHNRLYWYRQTLGQGPEFLTYFQNEAQLEKSRLLSDRFSAERPKGSFSTLEIQRTEQGDSAMYLCASSPGGGRVNVGYTFGSGTRLTVV.

J is TRBJ1-5 and V is TRBV27, with 7 bases lining up with TRBD1. This CDR3 comprises 14 residues. CDR1 is MNHEY, CDR2 SMNVEV, per germline (reference sequence). Unmatched junction bases numbered 9, after V lost 6 bases and J lost 7 bases. CDR3 loop: CASRQGTVGQPQHF. The CDR3 DNA sequence: TGTGCCAGCAGGCAGGGGACAGTTGGGCAGCCCCAGCATTTT.

The V call is TRBV24-1, the J call TRBJ1-5; possible D gene TRBD1, 6 bases. Germline loops: CDR1 KGHDR, CDR2 SFDVKD. CDR3 size: 15 residues. V was trimmed by 0 bases and J by 6 bases, leaving 11 bases between them. CDR3 residues: CATSDLGGAGQPQHF. CDR3 DNA sequence: TGTGCCACCAGTGATTTGGGGGGGGCTGGTCAGCCCCAGCATTTT.